This TCR beta chain stems from a study of patients and donors after allogeneic stem cell transplantation. TCRdb itself ran the RT-PCR reads through MiXCR, one entry per CDR3 protein. The sample shows fewer than 500,000 distinct CDR3 sequences, about a sixth of them seen only once. CDR1 and CDR2 (germline): LGHNA, YSLEER. V was cut by 4 bases and J by 4 bases, with 19 bases left in between. CDR3 size: 16 residues. The receptor was derived from a human donor who was either an allogeneic HSCT recipient or a stem cell or donor lymphocyte infusion donor (not recorded which). It is not recorded whose cells these are; they may come from a transplant donor. The chain combines TRBV4-3 with TRBJ2-5; the D gene is possibly TRBD1 (5 bases). Sequencing used blood, either unsorted or a sorted T cell fraction (not recorded which). CDR3 amino acids: CASSPTHTDSTETQYF. CDR3 sequence (DNA): TGCGCCAGCAGCCCTACACACACCGACAGCACAGAGACCCAGTACTTC.